This T cell receptor beta chain was documented in a study of blood T cell repertoires in COVID-19. Across the whole study: The origin of the acute and convalescent COVID-19 samples was the United States, Italy and Spain. PBMCs, B-cell-depleted T cells, or T cells were the source of the cDNA or gDNA that made up the material.

Methods used by the authors: Reference gene primer amplification gave nucleated cell count estimates. TCRdb's copy holds only in-frame clones and misses some; the assay was immunoSEQ multiplex PCR. V, J and clone size are those of that table, while D and trimming were read from the DNA. The sample shows roughly 300,000 clones, around 83% of them seen only once. The CDR3 totals 16 residues. Germline V CDR1 and CDR2: GTSNPN, SVGIG (reference sequence). V gave up 2 bases and J gave up 1 base, with 17 bases separating them. This TCR was sampled from a woman aged 50 to 65 with acute or convalescent COVID-19. The chain combines TRBV30 with TRBJ1-1; D possibly corresponds to TRBD1 (6 bases). Sequencing was carried out using peripheral blood. CDR3 sequence (DNA): TGTGCCTGGAGTAAAAAGGGGGGGCAAGGGAACACTGAAGCTTTCTTT. This sequence encodes CAWSKKGGQGNTEAFF.